This T cell receptor beta chain was sequenced in a study of blood T cell repertoires in COVID-19. The CDR3 contains 14 residues. Per the germline V gene, CDR1 is SGDLS and CDR2 is YYNGEE. Trimming removed 4 bases from V and 1 base from J, with 10 bases in between. Authors' analysis steps: Amplification from reference gene primers served as the basis for estimated nucleated cell counts. Profiling relied on immunoSEQ multiplex PCR, and the TCRdb table lists in-frame clones only, not all of them. The DNA gave D and trimming, while V, J and clone size come from that table. Here the sample spans about 130,000 clones, roughly four fifths being singletons. Clinical history as reported by participants underpinned cohort assignment.

The chain employs TRBV9 and TRBJ2-3; D unresolved. The sequencing input was PBMCs or T cells enriched from blood (not recorded which). This receptor was obtained from a man aged 30 to 45 who had recovered from COVID-19. CDR3 nucleotide sequence: TGTGCCAGCAGCCTCGCGGTTGGCACAGATACGCAGTATTTT. Its translation: CASSLAVGTDTQYF.